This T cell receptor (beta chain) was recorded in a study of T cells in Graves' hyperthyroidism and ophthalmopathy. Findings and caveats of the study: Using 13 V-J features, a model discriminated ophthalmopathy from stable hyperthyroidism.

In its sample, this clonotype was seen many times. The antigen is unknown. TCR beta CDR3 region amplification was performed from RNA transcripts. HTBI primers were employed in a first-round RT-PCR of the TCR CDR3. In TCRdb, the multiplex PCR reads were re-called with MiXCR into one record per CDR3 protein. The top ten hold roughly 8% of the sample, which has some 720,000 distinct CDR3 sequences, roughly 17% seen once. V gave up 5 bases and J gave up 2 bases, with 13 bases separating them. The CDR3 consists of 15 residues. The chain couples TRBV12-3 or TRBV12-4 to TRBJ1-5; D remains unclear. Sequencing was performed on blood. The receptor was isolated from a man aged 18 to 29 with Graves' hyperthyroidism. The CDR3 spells CASSLRIGGNQPQHF. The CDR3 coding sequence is TGTGCCAGCAGTCTCAGGATTGGGGGCAATCAGCCCCAGCATTTT.